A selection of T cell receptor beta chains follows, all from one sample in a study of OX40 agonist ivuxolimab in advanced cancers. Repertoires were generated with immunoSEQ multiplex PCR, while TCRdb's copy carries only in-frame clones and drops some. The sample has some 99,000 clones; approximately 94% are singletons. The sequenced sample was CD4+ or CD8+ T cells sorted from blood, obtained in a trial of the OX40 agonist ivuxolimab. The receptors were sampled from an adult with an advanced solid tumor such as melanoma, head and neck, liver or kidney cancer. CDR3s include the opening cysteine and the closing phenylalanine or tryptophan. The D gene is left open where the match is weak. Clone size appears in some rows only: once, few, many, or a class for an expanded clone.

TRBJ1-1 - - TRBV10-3 CAISADNPNTEAFF TGTGCCATCAGTGCGGACAATCCGAACACTGAAGCTTTCTTT
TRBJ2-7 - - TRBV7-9 CASSPFPGAAYEQYF TGTGCCAGCAGCCCTTTTCCGGGGGCCGCCTACGAGCAGTACTTC
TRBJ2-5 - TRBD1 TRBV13 CASSLDRGLKETQYF TGTGCCAGCAGCTTAGACAGGGGGCTAAAAGAGACCCAGTACTTC
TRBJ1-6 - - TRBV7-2 CASSPYDSPLHF TGTGCCAGCAGCCCCTACGATTCACCCCTCCACTTT
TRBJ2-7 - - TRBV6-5 CASRGAGAGSYEQYF TGTGCCAGCAGGGGGGCGGGCGCGGGCTCCTACGAGCAGTACTTC
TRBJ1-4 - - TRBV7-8 CASSLAGVRGNEKLFF TGTGCCAGCAGCTTAGCTGGGGTCAGGGGTAATGAAAAACTGTTTTTT
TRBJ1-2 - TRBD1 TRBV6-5 CASSYDRDNYGYTF TGTGCCAGCAGTTACGACAGGGATAACTATGGCTACACCTTC
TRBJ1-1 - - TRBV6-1 CASAEKERGTEAFF TGTGCCAGCGCGGAGAAAGAGAGGGGAACTGAAGCTTTCTTT
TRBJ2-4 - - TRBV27 CASSLSGGRGDIQYF TGTGCCAGCAGTTTATCTGGGGGCAGGGGCGACATTCAGTACTTC
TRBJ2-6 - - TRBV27 CASRMSGANVLTF TGTGCCAGCAGGATGTCCGGGGCCAACGTCCTGACTTTC
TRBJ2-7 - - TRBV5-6 CASSGGLGYEQYF TGTGCCAGCAGCGGAGGCCTAGGATACGAGCAGTACTTC
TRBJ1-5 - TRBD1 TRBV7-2 CASSSGGSYSNQPQHF TGTGCCAGCAGCTCAGGGGGGAGTTATAGCAATCAGCCCCAGCATTTT
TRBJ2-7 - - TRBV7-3 CASSFIQGNEQYF TGTGCCAGCAGCTTCATACAGGGAAACGAGCAGTACTTC
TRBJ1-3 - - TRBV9 CASSVGWAGNTIYF TGTGCCAGCAGCGTTGGGTGGGCTGGAAACACCATATATTTT
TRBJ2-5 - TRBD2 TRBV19 CASSTSGAPWTQYF TGTGCCAGTAGTACTAGCGGGGCTCCTTGGACCCAGTACTTC
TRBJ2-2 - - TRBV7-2 CASSLDQGGTPNTGELFF TGTGCCAGCAGCTTAGATCAGGGCGGGACCCCGAACACCGGGGAGCTGTTTTTT
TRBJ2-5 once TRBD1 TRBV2 CASSEDRGQETQYF TGTGCCAGCAGTGAGGACAGGGGCCAAGAGACCCAGTACTTC
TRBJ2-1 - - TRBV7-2 CASSFRGGPYNEQFF TGTGCCAGCAGCTTTCGAGGCGGCCCCTACAATGAGCAGTTCTTC
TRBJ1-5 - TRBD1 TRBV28 CASSSGQVINQPQHF TGTGCCAGCAGTTCGGGACAGGTTATCAATCAGCCCCAGCATTTT
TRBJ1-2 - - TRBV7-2 CASSLQGRGYTF TGTGCCAGCAGCTTACAGGGTCGTGGCTACACCTTC
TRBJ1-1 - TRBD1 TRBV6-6 CASSYAPRTGNTEAFF TGTGCCAGCAGTTACGCCCCCCGGACAGGAAACACTGAAGCTTTCTTT